This TCR beta chain was recovered during a study of read filtering for tumor transcriptome and immune sequencing. Study-level background: Mean patient age was approximately 71 years, range about 40 to 85; 17 to 20 male, 14 female. Per sample, TCR-region reads ranged about 3.5 to 11 million by IR-seq, 85 to 1273 by RNA-seq.

J gave up 5 bases and V 7 bases, and 5 bases lay outside the gene matches. The length of the CDR3 is 14 residues. From germline, CDR1 is MDHEN and CDR2 SYDVKM. This clonotype was seen repeatedly, ten times or more. Molecular barcoded adaptors covering alpha/delta and beta/gamma chains were used on roughly 370 ng RNA. MiXCR was run by TCRdb on the reads, yielding one entry per CDR3 protein. The sample shows 93,000 or so distinct CDR3 sequences, around a fifth of them seen only once. This TCR derives from a donor at least 40 years old with multiple myeloma. The chain recombines TRBV28 with TRBJ2-2; 9 bases map to TRBD2. Sequencing was done on a sample of a population of CD138-negative cells sorted from bone marrow. CDR3 sequence reads: CASILSGGTGELFF. CDR3 sequence (DNA): TGTGCCAGCATCCTCAGCGGGGGGACCGGGGAGCTGTTTTTT.